This T cell receptor (beta chain) was retrieved from a study of T-cell memory formation after mild COVID-19. Looking at the study overall: TCR clusters were mostly confined to one donor each.

This clonotype was seen a few times. TCRdb passed the 5' RACE reads through MiXCR, listing each CDR3 protein once. The table lists 550,000 to 650,000 distinct CDR3 sequences, roughly 17% of them singletons. The CDR3 is 19 amino acids. Germline CDR1 reads LGHNA; CDR2 reads YNFKEQ. The V segment lost 4 bases and the J segment 0 bases; nucleotides outside the gene matches: 11. The receptor was isolated from an adult woman who had mild COVID-19 (a few samples of this study predate the infection). Cell type and time point are not known. V and J are TRBV4-2 and TRBJ2-6; 8 bases map to TRBD2. Sequencing was performed on PBMCs or a T cell subset sorted from them (not recorded which). CDR3 sequence: CASSPGGVLWTSGANVLTF. CDR3 nucleotides: TGTGCCAGCAGCCCCGGGGGGGTACTCTGGACCTCTGGGGCCAACGTCCTGACTTTC.